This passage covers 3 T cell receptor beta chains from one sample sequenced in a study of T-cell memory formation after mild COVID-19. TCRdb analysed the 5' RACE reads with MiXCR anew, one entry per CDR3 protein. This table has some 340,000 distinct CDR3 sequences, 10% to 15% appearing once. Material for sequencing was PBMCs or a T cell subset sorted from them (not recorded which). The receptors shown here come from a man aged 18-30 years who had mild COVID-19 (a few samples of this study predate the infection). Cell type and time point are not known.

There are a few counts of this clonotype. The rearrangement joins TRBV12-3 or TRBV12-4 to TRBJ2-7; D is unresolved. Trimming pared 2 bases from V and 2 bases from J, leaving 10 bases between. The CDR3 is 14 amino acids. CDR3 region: CASSLSQSPYEQYF. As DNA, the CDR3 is TGTGCCAGCAGTTTATCACAGTCACCCTACGAGCAGTACTTC.

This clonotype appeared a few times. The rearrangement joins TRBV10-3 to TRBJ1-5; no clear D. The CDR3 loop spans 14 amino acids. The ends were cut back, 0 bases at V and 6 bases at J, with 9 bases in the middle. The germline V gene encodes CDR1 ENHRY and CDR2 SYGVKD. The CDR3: CAISESLGVQPQHF. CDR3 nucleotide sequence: TGTGCCATCAGTGAGTCTCTCGGGGTTCAGCCCCAGCATTTT.

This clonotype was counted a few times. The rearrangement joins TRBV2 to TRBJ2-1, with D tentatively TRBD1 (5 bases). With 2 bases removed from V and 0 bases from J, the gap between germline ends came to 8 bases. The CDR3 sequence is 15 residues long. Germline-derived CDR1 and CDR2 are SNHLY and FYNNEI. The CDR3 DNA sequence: TGTGCCAGCAGTGAACTACAGGCCTCCTACAATGAGCAGTTCTTC. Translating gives CASSELQASYNEQFF.